The sample holds one count of the clone carrying this T cell receptor (beta chain). V lost 1 base to trimming and J lost 3 bases, with 12 bases between them. CDR1 is SGHDT, CDR2 YYEEEE, per germline. The CDR3 consists of 15 residues. This entry comes from a study of CD8+CD57+ T cells in acquired aplastic anemia. Genomic DNA templated the TCR beta VDJ and CDR3 profiling. From the reads, TCRdb called clonotypes with MiXCR, one entry per CDR3 protein. The sample holds about 190,000 distinct CDR3 sequences, 55% to 70% seen once. Sequenced sample: sorted CD4+, CD8+, or CD8+CD57+ T cells (not recorded which) from PBMCs. This chain uses TRBV5-6 with TRBJ2-3; D is possibly TRBD1 (6 bases). The sequence came from a human donor with severe aplastic anemia or a healthy control (not recorded which). The CDR3 nucleotides read TGTGCCAGCAGCTTGAGGCCAGGGGTTACAGATACGCAGTATTTT. Translating it yields CASSLRPGVTDTQYF.